This TCR beta chain was sequenced for a study of graft-versus-host responses after intestinal transplantation. Findings and caveats of the study: Allograft clonal ratios (graft-versus-host to host-versus-graft) were high in patients who had graft-donor T cell macrochimerism.

V was shortened by 3 bases and J by 4 bases, with 6 bases between the two germline ends. CDR1 is SNHLY and CDR2 is FYNNEI in the germline V gene. This CDR3 spans 12 amino acids. On this clone itself: The antigen is unknown.

Repertoires were generated with immunoSEQ multiplex PCR, while TCRdb's copy carries only in-frame clones and drops some. The data show more than 70,000 clones, 90% seen once. V and J are TRBV2 and TRBJ2-5; no clear D. The sequencing used unstimulated CD4+ T cells sorted from spleen or lymph node cells, collected before intestinal transplant. The sequence derives from a human donor who received an intestinal transplant. As DNA, the CDR3 is TGTGCCAGCAGTGATGGCGGAGAGACCCAGTACTTC. It specifies CASSDGGETQYF.